This TCR beta chain is drawn from a study of OX40 agonist ivuxolimab in advanced cancers. Across the whole study: Across the patients, intravenous ivuxolimab was delivered every 2 weeks at 0.01 to 10 mg/kg. Participants, approximately 81% male, averaged roughly 55 years of age, ranging from roughly 20 to 80. Study results and limitations: Relative to CD4+ cells, CD8+ T cells on average had more expanded clones.

Autoimmune disease history or systemic immunosuppression led to patient exclusion. In regard to this clone: The antigen is undetermined.

In germline, CDR1 is LNHDA, CDR2 SQIVND (reference sequence). Trimming pared 5 bases from V and 4 bases from J, leaving 4 bases between. This CDR3 has 11 amino acids. Clones were read by immunoSEQ multiplex PCR, and TCRdb kept only the in-frame ones, dropping some. The sample consists of some 74,000 clones, approximately 88% of them appearing once. This chain links TRBV19 with TRBJ2-3; D is unclear. Sequences were derived from CD4+ or CD8+ T cells sorted from blood, sampled in a trial of the OX40 agonist ivuxolimab. The TCR originated in an adult with an advanced solid tumor such as melanoma, head and neck, liver or kidney cancer. The CDR3 protein is CASSFADTQYF. CDR3 DNA sequence: TGTGCCAGTAGTTTTGCAGATACGCAGTATTTT.